The T cell receptor (beta chain) described here comes from a study of T cell repertoires in cytomegalovirus infection. Study information: Recently described HLA-C-restricted plus well-studied HLA-B-restricted CMV epitopes were used. Public TCR beta signatures indicated both CMV infection and matching HLA type.

Germline assignment: CDR1 LNHDA and CDR2 SQIVND (reference sequence). CDR3 size: 15 residues. The V gene lost 4 bases and the J gene lost 2 bases, with 12 bases spanning the gap. Regarding the study as a whole: HLA-C-restricted CMV-specific TCR beta clonotypes were dominant in the ex vivo response. Summed frequency of public TCR beta families distinguished CMV carriers with the relevant HLA.

MiXCR was run by TCRdb on the reads, yielding one entry per CDR3 protein. This sample has a few hundred thousand distinct CDR3 sequences; around 29% occur once, and the top ten carry about 19%. As concerns this clonotype: Its cognate antigen is unknown.

The sequencing used cultured PBMCs, collected from culture after CMV antigen stimulation. The rearrangement joins TRBV19 to TRBJ1-5; D remains ambiguous. This receptor was identified in a human donor in good health (CMV status not recorded). Some clones in this sample may be carry-over from other donors' samples. The CDR3, as DNA: TGTGCCAGTAGTACCCCGGGTGTGGGCAATCAGCCCCAGCATTTT. Amino acids: CASSTPGVGNQPQHF.